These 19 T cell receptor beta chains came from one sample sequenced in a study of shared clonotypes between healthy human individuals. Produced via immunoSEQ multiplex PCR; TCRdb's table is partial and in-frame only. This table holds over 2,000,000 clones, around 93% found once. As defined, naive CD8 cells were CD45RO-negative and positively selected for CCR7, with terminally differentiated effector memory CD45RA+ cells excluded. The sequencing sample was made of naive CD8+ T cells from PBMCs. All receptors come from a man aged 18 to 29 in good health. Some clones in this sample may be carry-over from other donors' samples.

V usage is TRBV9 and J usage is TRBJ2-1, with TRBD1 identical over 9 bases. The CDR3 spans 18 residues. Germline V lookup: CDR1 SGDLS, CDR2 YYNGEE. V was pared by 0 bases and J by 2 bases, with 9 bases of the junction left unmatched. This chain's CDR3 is CASSVVVGGQGPYNEQFF. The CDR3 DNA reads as TGTGCCAGCAGCGTAGTGGTTGGGGGACAGGGACCCTACAATGAGCAGTTCTTC.

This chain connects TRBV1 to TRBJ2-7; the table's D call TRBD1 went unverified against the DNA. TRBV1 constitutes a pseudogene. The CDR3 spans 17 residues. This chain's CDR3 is CTSSQDPAGDEEHEQYF. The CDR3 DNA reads TGCACCAGCAGCCAAGACCCAGCAGGGGACGAAGAGCACGAGCAGTACTTC.

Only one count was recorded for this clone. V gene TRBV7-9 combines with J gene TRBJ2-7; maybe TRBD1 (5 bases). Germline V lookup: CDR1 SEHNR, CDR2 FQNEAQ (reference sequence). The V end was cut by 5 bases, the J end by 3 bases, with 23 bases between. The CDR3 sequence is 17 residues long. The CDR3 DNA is TGTGCCAGCAGCACGCGAACCACAGGCCCTGATATCTACGAGCAGTACTTC. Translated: CASSTRTTGPDIYEQYF.

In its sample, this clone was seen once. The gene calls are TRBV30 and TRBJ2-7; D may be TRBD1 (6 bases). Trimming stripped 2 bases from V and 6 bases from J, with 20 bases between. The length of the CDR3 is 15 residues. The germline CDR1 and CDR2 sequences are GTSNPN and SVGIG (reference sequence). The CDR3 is CAWSPDSGGWVEQYF. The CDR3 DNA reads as TGTGCCTGGAGTCCGGACAGTGGCGGGTGGGTCGAGCAGTACTTC.

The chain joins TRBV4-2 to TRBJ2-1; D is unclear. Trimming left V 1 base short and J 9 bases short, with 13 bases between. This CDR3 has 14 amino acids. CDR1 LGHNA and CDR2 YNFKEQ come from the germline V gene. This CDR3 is CASSQAIPFSEQFF. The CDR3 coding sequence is TGTGCCAGCAGCCAAGCGATTCCCTTTAGTGAGCAGTTCTTC.

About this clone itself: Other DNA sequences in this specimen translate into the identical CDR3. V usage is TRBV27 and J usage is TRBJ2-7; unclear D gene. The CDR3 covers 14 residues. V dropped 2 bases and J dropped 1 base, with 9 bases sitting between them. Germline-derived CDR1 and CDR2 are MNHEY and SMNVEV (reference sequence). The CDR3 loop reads CASSLGTASYEQYF. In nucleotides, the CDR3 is TGTGCCAGCAGTTTAGGCACAGCTTCCTACGAGCAGTACTTC.

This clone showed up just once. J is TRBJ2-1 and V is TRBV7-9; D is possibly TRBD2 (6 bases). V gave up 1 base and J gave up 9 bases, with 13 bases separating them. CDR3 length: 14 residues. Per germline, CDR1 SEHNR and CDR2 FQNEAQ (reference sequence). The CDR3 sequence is CASSLVDRRVEQFF. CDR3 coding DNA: TGTGCCAGCAGCTTAGTGGATAGGAGGGTTGAGCAGTTCTTC.

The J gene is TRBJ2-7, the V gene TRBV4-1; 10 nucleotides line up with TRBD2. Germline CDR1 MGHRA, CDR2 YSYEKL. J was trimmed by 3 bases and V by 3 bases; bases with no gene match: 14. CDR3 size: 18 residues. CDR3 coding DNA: TGCGCCAGCAGCCATCTTACCCTTCAACTAGCGGGGAACTACGAGCAGTACTTC. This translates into CASSHLTLQLAGNYEQYF.

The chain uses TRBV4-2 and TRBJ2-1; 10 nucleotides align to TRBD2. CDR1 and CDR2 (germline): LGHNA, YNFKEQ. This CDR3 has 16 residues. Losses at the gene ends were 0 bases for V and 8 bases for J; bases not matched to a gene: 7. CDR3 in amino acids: CASSQETSGRAYEQFF. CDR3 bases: TGTGCCAGCAGCCAAGAGACCAGCGGGAGGGCGTATGAGCAGTTCTTC.

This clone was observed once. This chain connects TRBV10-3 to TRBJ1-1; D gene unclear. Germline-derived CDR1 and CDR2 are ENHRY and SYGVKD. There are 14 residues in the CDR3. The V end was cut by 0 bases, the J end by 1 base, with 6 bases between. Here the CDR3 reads CAISESSQNTEAFF. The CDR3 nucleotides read TGTGCCATCAGTGAGTCGTCGCAGAACACTGAAGCTTTCTTT.

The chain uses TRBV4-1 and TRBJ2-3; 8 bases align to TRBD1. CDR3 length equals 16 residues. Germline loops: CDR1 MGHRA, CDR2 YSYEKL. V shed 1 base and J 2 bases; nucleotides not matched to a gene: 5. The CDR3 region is CASSQGNRGVTDTQYF. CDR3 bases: TGCGCCAGCAGCCAAGGAAACAGGGGGGTCACAGATACGCAGTATTTT.

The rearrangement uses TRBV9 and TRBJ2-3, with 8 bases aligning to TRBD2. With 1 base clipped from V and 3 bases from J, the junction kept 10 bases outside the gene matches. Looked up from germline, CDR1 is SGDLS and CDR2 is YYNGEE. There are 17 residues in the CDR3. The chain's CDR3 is CASSVHSGGRLTDTQYF. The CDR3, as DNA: TGTGCCAGCAGCGTACATTCGGGCGGGAGGTTGACAGATACGCAGTATTTT.

CDR3 sequence: CASSVGSRMDEQFF. Here the CDR3 DNA reads TGTGCCAGCAGCGTAGGATCTAGGATGGATGAGCAGTTCTTC. V gene TRBV9 combines with J gene TRBJ2-1; no clear D. The CDR3 is 14 amino acids. Germline V gene lookup returns CDR1 SGDLS and CDR2 YYNGEE. V was pared by 0 bases and J by 8 bases, with 12 bases between.

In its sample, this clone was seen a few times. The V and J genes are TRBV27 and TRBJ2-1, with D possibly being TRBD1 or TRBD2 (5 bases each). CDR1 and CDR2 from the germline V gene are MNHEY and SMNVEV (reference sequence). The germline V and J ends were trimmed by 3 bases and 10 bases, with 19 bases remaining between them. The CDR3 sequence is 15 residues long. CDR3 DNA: TGTGCCAGCAGTTTCGAAACAGGCCCGCGGGCGGAGCAGTTCTTC. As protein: CASSFETGPRAEQFF.

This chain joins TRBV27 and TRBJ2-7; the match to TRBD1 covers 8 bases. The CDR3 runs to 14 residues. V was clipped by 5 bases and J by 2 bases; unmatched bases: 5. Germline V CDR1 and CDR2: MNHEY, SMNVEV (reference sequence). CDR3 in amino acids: CASSPDRVAYEQYF. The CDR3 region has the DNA TGTGCCAGCAGTCCGGACAGGGTTGCCTACGAGCAGTACTTC.

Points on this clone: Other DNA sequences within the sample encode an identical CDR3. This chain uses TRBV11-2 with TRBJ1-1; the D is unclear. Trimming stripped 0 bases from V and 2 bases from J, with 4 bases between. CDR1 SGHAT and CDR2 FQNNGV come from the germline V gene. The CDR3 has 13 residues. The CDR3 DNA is TGTGCCAGCAGCTTAGAGATAAACACTGAAGCTTTCTTT. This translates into CASSLEINTEAFF.

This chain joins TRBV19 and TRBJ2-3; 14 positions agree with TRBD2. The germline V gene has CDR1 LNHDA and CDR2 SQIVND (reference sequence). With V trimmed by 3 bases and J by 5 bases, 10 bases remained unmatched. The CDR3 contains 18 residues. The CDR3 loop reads CASSMLGGLAGAQDTQYF. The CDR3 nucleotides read TGTGCCAGTAGTATGTTAGGGGGACTAGCGGGAGCTCAAGATACGCAGTATTTT.

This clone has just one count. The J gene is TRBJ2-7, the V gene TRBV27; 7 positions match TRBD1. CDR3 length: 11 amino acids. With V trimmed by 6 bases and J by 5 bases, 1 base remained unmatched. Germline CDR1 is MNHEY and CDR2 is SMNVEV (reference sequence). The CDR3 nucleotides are TGTGCCAGCAGCCAGGGGGACGAGCAGTACTTC. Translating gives CASSQGDEQYF.

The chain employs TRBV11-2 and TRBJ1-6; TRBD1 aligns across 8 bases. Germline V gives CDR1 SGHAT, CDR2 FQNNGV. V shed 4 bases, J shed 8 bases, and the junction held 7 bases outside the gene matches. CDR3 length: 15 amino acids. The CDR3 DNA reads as TGTGCCAGCAGCTCAAGGACAGGGAGGGATTCACCCCTCCACTTT. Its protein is CASSSRTGRDSPLHF.